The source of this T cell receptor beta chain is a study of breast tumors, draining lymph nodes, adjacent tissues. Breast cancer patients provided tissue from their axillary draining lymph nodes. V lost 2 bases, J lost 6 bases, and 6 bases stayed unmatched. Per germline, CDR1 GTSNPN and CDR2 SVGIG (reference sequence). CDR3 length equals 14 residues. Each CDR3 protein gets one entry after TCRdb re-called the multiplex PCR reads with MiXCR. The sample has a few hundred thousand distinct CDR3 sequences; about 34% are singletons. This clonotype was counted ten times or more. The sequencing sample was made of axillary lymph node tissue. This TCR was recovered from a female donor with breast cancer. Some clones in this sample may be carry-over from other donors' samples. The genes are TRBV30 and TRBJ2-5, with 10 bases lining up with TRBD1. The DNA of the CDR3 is TGTGCCTGGAGTATTTGGACAGGGGGGAAGACCCAGTACTTC. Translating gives CAWSIWTGGKTQYF.